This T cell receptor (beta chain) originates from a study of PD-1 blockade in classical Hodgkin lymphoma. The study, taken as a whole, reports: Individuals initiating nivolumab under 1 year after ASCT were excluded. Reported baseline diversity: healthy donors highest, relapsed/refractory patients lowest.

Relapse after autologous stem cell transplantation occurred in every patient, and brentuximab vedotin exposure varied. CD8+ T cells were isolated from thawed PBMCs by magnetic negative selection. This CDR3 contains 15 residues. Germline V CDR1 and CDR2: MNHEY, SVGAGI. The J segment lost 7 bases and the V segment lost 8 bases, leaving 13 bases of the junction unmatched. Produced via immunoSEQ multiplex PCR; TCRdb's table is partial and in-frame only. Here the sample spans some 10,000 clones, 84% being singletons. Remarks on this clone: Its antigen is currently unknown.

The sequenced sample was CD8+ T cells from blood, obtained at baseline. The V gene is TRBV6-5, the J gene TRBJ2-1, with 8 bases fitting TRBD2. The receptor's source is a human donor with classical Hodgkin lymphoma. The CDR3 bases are TGTGCCAGCCAGCCTGGACTAGCTGGAACTAATGAGCAGTTCTTC. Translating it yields CASQPGLAGTNEQFF.